Reported below is one TCR beta chain. What it binds is unknown. This entry belongs to a study of cytomegalovirus exposure and HLA in healthy donors. Study-level results: Fewer N-insertions (relative to the roughly 670-donor mean) were reportedly seen in an Asian-associated ancestry cluster in a later analysis. Many donors carried some public TCRs, although rarity characterized most TCR sequences.

The primer mix had 60 Vbeta and 13 Jbeta primers. Source study methods: Later, an analysis found tens of millions of unique TCR beta chains, and 8.5 million to 14 million of these were shared. TCRdb's copy holds only in-frame clones and misses some; the assay was immunoSEQ multiplex PCR. That table furnishes V, J and clone size, whereas the DNA furnished D and trimming. Counted here are 120,000 or so clones, 80% to 90% occurring once; the ten biggest clones make up approximately 3.5%. Germline V CDR1 and CDR2: MDHEN, SYDVKM. This CDR3 has 11 amino acids. J was trimmed by 15 bases and V by 9 bases; bases with no gene match: 11.

The TCR originated in a woman in her thirties or forties in good health and CMV-seropositive. The V gene is TRBV28, the J gene TRBJ2-1; 7 bases agree with TRBD2. Sequencing was done on a sample of PBMCs. The CDR3 region has the DNA TGTGCCAGTTTGGGGGGGGGTCAGCGGTTCTTC. Its protein product is CASLGGGQRFF.